These 18 T cell receptor beta chains were sequenced from one sample in a study of glioma-infiltrating T cells. The iRepertoire nested amplicon-rescue multiplex PCR amplified TCR alpha and beta CDR3s from RNA. TCRdb fed the multiplex PCR reads into MiXCR, producing one record per CDR3 protein. The data hold fewer than 200,000 distinct CDR3 sequences, with about 47% observed a single time. Input material: glioma tissue, nonneoplastic brain tissue, or PBMCs (not recorded which). These TCRs come from a human donor with low-grade glioma or glioblastoma, undergoing nonglioma brain surgery, or in good health (not recorded which).

Worth noting for this clonotype: An end of the junction differs from the germline gene, which may be a read error. The chain combines TRBV14 with TRBJ1-1; no clear D gene. The CDR3 loop spans 14 amino acids. Germline CDR1 and CDR2: SGHDN and FVKESK. The CDR3 DNA reads as TGTGCCAGCAGACAAGCAGGCAGTGGCACTGAAGCTTTCTTT. Protein: CASRQAGSGTEAFF.

The J gene is TRBJ2-7, the V gene TRBV18; perhaps TRBD1 as D (6 bases). Deletions cut 4 bases from V and 1 base from J, with 8 bases between. The CDR3 totals 13 residues. Per germline, CDR1 KGHSH and CDR2 LQKENI. CDR3 in amino acids: CASSRQGSYEQYF. The CDR3 bases are TGTGCCAGCTCACGCCAGGGGTCCTACGAGCAGTACTTC.

This clonotype was seen ten or more times. This chain joins TRBV6-6 and TRBJ2-2; D perhaps matches TRBD2 (5 bases). Germline lookup yields CDR1 MNHNY and CDR2 SVGAGI (reference sequence). With 0 bases removed from V and 6 bases from J, the gap between germline ends came to 11 bases. The CDR3 length is 15 residues. DNA for the CDR3: TGTGCCAGCAGTTACTCTTTAGTGGGAGCCGGGGAGCTGTTTTTT. Translating it yields CASSYSLVGAGELFF.

The sample holds many counts of this clonotype. The chain links TRBV11-2 to TRBJ1-1; D call uncertain. Germline loops: CDR1 SGHAT, CDR2 FQNNGV. The ends were cut back, 2 bases at V and 1 base at J, with 11 bases in the middle. The CDR3 is 15 residues long. The CDR3 coding sequence is TGTGCCAGCAGCTTAAAGGCGGGTTCGAACACTGAAGCTTTCTTT. Amino acid sequence: CASSLKAGSNTEAFF.

This clonotype was seen ten or more times. CDR3 protein: CASSSQPKAFF. The CDR3 nucleotides are TGTGCCAGCAGTTCCCAACCGAAAGCTTTCTTT. The gene calls are TRBV28 and TRBJ1-1; D is unresolved. The CDR3 has 11 amino acids. V gave up 4 bases and J gave up 9 bases, with 9 bases separating them. Germline V gene sequence: CDR1 MDHEN, CDR2 SYDVKM. The whole variable domain, remainder taken from reference TRBV28 and TRBJ1-1, is DVKVTQSSRYLVKRTGEKVFLECVQDMDHENMFWYRQDPGLGLRLIYFSYDVKMKEKGDIPEGYSVSREKKERFSLILESASTNQTSMYLCASSSQPKAFFGQGTRLTVV.

This chain uses TRBV28 with TRBJ2-1; D possibly uses TRBD1 or TRBD2 (5 bases each). The CDR3 extends over 16 amino acids. The germline V gene encodes CDR1 MDHEN and CDR2 SYDVKM. V was shortened by 5 bases and J by 6 bases, with 20 bases between the two germline ends. The CDR3 reads CASSTVRDGRGNEQFF. CDR3 DNA sequence: TGTGCCAGCAGTACGGTAAGGGACGGAAGGGGCAATGAGCAGTTCTTC.

This clonotype occurred many times. V is TRBV20-1 and J is TRBJ2-7; 9 bases align to TRBD2. The CDR3 totals 13 residues. CDR1 DFQATT and CDR2 SNEGSKA come from the germline V gene (reference sequence). The DNA of the CDR3 is TGCAGGTTTACTAGCGGGTCTTCCTACGAGCAGTACTTC. Protein sequence: CRFTSGSSYEQYF.

CDR3 protein: CASSLWVANTGELFF. CDR3 coding DNA: TGTGCCAGCAGCTTATGGGTAGCGAACACCGGGGAGCTGTTTTTT. This chain uses TRBV7-8 with TRBJ2-2; no clear D gene. CDR3 size: 15 residues. The germline gives CDR1 SGHVS, CDR2 FQNEAQ. With 2 bases removed from V and 0 bases from J, the gap between germline ends came to 7 bases.

In regard to this clonotype: Just one base apart from a much larger clone, this may be a read error. The gene calls are TRBV20-1 and TRBJ1-1, with TRBD1 identical over 8 bases. J was trimmed by 3 bases and V by 6 bases; bases with no gene match: 12. Germline V gene lookup returns CDR1 DFQATT and CDR2 SNEGSKA (reference sequence). The CDR3 has 15 amino acids. The CDR3 DNA is TGCAGTGCAGAAAAACAGGGGGGACGGGACACTGAAGCTTTCTTT. Its protein product is CSAEKQGGRDTEAFF.

The chain is built from TRBV5-1 and TRBJ2-7, with D possibly being TRBD2 (5 bases). There are 14 residues in the CDR3. Trimming pared 5 bases from V and 6 bases from J, leaving 18 bases between. CDR1 is SGHRS, CDR2 YFSETQ, per germline. DNA of the CDR3: TGCGCCAGCAGGTTACAGAGGGCGCAGCGCGAGCAGTACTTC. Its translation is CASRLQRAQREQYF.

Regarding this clonotype: This may arise from a read error, as a much more abundant clone is one base away. The chain is built from TRBV20-1 and TRBJ2-1; perhaps TRBD2 as D (6 bases). The germline V gene encodes CDR1 DFQATT and CDR2 SNEGSKA (reference sequence). The CDR3 runs 13 residues. CDR3 loop: CSARVADYNKQFF. CDR3 nucleotide sequence: TGCAGTGCTAGAGTAGCGGACTACAATAAGCAGTTCTTC.

To note about this clonotype: A much larger clone lies a single base off, so this may be a read error. The chain is built from TRBV20-1 and TRBJ1-5, with D tentatively TRBD1 (5 bases). The CDR3 spans 16 residues. V gave up 6 bases and J gave up 5 bases, with 23 bases separating them. CDR1 and CDR2 (germline): DFQATT, SNEGSKA (reference sequence). CDR3 nucleotide sequence: TGCAGTGCCACAGACGGGACTGCCCGGATGGATCAGCCCCAGCATTTT. Translated, it gives CSATDGTARMDQPQHF.

Turning to this clonotype: This sequence may be a read error, since a much larger clone differs from it by one base. V gene TRBV2 combines with J gene TRBJ2-1; no reliable D call. Germline V lookup: CDR1 SNHLY, CDR2 FYNNEI. This CDR3 spans 13 amino acids. The CDR3 spells CAGSSIAYNEQFF. The DNA for the CDR3 is TGTGCCGGCAGCTCGATAGCCTACAATGAGCAGTTCTTC. Full variable domain (remainder filled in from reference TRBV2 and TRBJ2-1): EPEVTQTPSHQVTQMGQEVILRCVPISNHLYFYWYRQILGQKVEFLVSFYNNEISEKSEIFDDQFSVERPDGSNFTLKIRSTKLEDSAMYFCAGSSIAYNEQFFGPGTRLTVL.

As concerns this clonotype: The conserved closing phenylalanine or tryptophan is absent in this CDR3, likely reflecting a read error. The CDR3 loop is CATSRGRNPGNTIYL. CDR3 sequence (DNA): TGTGCCACCAGCAGAGGCAGGAATCCTGGAAACACCATATATCTT. The chain links TRBV15 to TRBJ1-3; D uncertain. The CDR3 has 15 residues. V was cut by 1 base and J by 2 bases, with 9 bases left in between. Germline V gene sequence: CDR1 LNHNV, CDR2 YYDKDF (reference sequence).

The CDR3 sequence: CASSLTVYYEQYF. DNA of the CDR3: TGTGCCAGCAGCTTGACAGTGTACTACGAGCAGTACTTC. This sequence joins TRBV7-2 and TRBJ2-7, with D possibly being TRBD1 (5 bases). CDR3 size: 13 residues. Trimming removed 3 bases at V and 3 bases at J, with 9 bases between. Germline V CDR1 and CDR2: SGHTA, FQGNSA. Variable domain in full (rest from reference TRBV7-2 and TRBJ2-7): GAGVSQSPSNKVTEKGKDVELRCDPISGHTALYWYRQSLGQGLEFLIYFQGNSAPDKSGLPSDRFSAERTGGSVSTLTIQRTQQEDSAVYLCASSLTVYYEQYFGPGTRLTVT.

This clonotype was recorded at least ten times. This rearrangement joins TRBV20-1 to TRBJ2-1; the D is unclear. The germline gives CDR1 DFQATT, CDR2 SNEGSKA (reference sequence). V lost 5 bases, J lost 5 bases, and 16 bases lay in between. The CDR3 spans 14 residues. As DNA, the CDR3 is TGCAGTGCTGACCCTAACTCGGCTAACAATGAGCAGTTCTTC. Protein product: CSADPNSANNEQFF.

This clonotype has more than one count but fewer than ten. DNA for the CDR3: TGTGCCTGGAGTGTACAAGATTCACCCCTCCACTTT. Protein sequence: CAWSVQDSPLHF. The chain employs TRBV30 and TRBJ1-6; no clear D gene. V lost 0 bases and J lost 8, with 5 bases in between. Germline V gene sequence: CDR1 GTSNPN, CDR2 SVGIG (reference sequence). This CDR3 is 12 amino acids long. Filled out from reference TRBV30 and TRBJ1-6, the complete variable domain reads SQTIHQWPATLVQPVGSPLSLECTVEGTSNPNLYWYRQAAGRGLQLLFYSVGIGQISSEVPQNLSASRPQDRQFILSSKKLLLSDSGFYLCAWSVQDSPLHFGNGTRLTVT.

To note about this clonotype: A much larger clone sits a single nucleotide away, making a read error possible. The chain has TRBV20-1 and TRBJ1-1; 7 nucleotides agree with TRBD1. The CDR3 is made up of 13 amino acids. V shed 2 bases and J 5 bases; nucleotides not matched to a gene: 5. The germline V gene has CDR1 DFQATT and CDR2 SNEGSKA (reference sequence). This chain's CDR3 is CSARQGGRTEAFF. The CDR3 DNA reads as TGCAGTGCTAGACAGGGGGGGCGTACTGAAGCTTTCTTT.